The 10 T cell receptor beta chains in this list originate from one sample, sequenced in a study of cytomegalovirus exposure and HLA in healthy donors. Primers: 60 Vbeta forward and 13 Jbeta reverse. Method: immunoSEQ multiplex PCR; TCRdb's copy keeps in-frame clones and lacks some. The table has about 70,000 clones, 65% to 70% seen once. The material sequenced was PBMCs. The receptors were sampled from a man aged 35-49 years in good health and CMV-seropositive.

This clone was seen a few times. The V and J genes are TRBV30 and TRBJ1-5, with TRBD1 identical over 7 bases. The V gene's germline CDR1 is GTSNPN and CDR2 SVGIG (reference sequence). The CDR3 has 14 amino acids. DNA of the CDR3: TGTGCTCGAAAGGGCAGGGGGTCTGTTCAGCCCCAGCATTTT. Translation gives CARKGRGSVQPQHF.

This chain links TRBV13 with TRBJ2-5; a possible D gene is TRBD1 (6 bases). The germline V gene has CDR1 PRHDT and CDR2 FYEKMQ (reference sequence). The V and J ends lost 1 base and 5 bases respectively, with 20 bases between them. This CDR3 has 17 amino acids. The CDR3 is CASSLVSMGALGETQYF. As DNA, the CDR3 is TGTGCCAGCAGCTTAGTTTCGATGGGGGCCCTCGGGGAGACCCAGTACTTC. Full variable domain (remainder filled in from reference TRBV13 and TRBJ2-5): AAGVIQSPRHLIKEKRETATLKCYPIPRHDTVYWYQQGPGQDPQFLISFYEKMQSDKGSIPDRFSAQQFSDYHSELNMSSLELGDSALYFCASSLVSMGALGETQYFGPGTRLLVL.

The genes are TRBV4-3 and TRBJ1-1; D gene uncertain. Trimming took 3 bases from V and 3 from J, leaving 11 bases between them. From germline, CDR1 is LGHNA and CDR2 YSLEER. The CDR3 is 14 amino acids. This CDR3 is CASSHPGGDTEAFF. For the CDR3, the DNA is TGCGCCAGCAGCCACCCCGGCGGGGACACTGAAGCTTTCTTT.

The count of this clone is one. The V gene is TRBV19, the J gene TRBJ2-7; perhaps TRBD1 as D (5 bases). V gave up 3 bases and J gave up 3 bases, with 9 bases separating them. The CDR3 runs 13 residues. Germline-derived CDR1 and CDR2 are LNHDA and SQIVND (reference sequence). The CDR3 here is CASSIGQGYEQYF. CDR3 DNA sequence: TGTGCCAGTAGTATCGGGCAGGGCTACGAGCAGTACTTC.

CDR3 amino acids: CASSVGQGVNEKLFF. The CDR3 DNA is TGTGCCAGCAGCGTAGGACAGGGAGTTAATGAAAAACTGTTTTTT. The chain has TRBV9 and TRBJ1-4, with 7 positions matching TRBD1. After removal of 0 bases from V and 4 bases from J, the junction contained 3 bases not matched to a gene. CDR3 length: 15 amino acids. CDR1 is SGDLS, CDR2 YYNGEE, per germline.

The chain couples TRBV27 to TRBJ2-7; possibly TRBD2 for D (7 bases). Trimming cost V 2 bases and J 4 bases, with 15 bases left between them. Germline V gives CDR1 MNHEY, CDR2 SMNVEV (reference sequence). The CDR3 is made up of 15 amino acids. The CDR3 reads CASSLRGGVLYEQYF. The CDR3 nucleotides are TGTGCCAGCAGTTTAAGGGGGGGGGTTTTGTACGAGCAGTACTTC.

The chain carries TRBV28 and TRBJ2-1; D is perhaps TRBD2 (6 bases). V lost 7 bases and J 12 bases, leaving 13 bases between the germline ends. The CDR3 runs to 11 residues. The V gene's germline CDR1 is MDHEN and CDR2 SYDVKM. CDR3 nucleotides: TGTGCCAGCACCGGGGACTGGATGCAGTTCTTC. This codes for CASTGDWMQFF.

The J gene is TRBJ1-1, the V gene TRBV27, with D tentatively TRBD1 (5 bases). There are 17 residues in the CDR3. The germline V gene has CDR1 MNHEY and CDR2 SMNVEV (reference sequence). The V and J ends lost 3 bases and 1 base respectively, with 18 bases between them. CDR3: CASSLIFDPGENTEAFF. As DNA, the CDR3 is TGTGCCAGCAGTTTGATTTTCGACCCGGGGGAGAACACTGAAGCTTTCTTT.

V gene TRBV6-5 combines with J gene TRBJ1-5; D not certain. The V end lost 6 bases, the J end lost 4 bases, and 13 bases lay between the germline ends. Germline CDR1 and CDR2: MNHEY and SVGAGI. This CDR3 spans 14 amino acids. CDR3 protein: CASRAPGRNQPQHF. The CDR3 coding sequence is TGTGCCAGCAGGGCACCGGGAAGAAATCAGCCCCAGCATTTT.

Written as DNA, the CDR3 is TGTGCCAGCAGCGGAATTGAAGGACAGACGATGAACACTGAAGCTTTCTTT. Translated, it gives CASSGIEGQTMNTEAFF. The chain has TRBV21-1 and TRBJ1-1; the D call in the table, TRBD1, was not verified against the DNA. TRBV21-1 is marked as a pseudogene. This CDR3 is built from 17 residues.